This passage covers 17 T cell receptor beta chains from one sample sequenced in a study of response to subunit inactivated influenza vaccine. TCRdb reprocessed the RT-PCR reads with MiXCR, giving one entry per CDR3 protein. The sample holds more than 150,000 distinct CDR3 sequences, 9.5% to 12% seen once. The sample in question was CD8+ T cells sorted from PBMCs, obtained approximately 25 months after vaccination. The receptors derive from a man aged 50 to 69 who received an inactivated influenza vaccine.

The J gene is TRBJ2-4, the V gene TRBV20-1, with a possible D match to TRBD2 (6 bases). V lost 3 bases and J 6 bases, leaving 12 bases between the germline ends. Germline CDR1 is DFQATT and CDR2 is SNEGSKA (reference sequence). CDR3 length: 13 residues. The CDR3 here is CSASSGGVNIQYF. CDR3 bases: TGCAGTGCTAGTAGCGGAGGAGTAAACATTCAGTACTTC.

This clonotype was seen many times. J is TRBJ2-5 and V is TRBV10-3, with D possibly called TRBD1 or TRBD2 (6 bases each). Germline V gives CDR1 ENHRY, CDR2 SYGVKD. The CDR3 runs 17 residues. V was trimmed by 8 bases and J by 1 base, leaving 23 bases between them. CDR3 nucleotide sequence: TGTGCCATCGCCGGGCCGCGGGAAGGGGGGATCCAAGAGACCCAGTACTTC. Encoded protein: CAIAGPREGGIQETQYF.

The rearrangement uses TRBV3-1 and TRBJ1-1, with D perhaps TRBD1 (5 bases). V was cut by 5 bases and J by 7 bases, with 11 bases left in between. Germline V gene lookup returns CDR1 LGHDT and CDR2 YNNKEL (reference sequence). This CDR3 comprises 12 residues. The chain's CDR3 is CASSLTDYEAFF. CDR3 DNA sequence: TGTGCCAGCAGCTTGACAGACTATGAAGCTTTCTTT.

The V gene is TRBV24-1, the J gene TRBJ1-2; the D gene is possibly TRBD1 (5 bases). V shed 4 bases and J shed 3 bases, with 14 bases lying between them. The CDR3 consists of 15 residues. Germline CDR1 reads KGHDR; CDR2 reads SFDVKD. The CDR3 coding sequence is TGTGCCACCAGTGACCCGATCGGGGGTGACTATGGCTACACCTTC. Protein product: CATSDPIGGDYGYTF.

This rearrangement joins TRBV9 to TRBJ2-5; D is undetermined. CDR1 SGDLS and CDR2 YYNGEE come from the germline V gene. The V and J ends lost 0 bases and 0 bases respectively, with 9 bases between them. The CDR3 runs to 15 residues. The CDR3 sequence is CASSVAEEYQETQYF. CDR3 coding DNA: TGTGCCAGCAGCGTAGCTGAAGAGTACCAAGAGACCCAGTACTTC.

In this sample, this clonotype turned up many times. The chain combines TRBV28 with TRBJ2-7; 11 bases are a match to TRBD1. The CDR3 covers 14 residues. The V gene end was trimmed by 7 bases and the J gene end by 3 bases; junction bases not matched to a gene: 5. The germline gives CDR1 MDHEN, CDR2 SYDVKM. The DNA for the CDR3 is TGTGCCAGCACCAGGACAGGGGGCATCTACGAGCAGTACTTC. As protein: CASTRTGGIYEQYF.

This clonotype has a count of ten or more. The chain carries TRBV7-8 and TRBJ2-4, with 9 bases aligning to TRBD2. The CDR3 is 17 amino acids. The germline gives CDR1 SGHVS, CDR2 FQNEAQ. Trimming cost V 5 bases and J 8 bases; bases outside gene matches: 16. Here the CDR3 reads CASSPDRAAGGRDIQYF. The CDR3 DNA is TGTGCCAGCAGCCCAGACAGGGCGGCGGGAGGGCGAGACATTCAGTACTTC.

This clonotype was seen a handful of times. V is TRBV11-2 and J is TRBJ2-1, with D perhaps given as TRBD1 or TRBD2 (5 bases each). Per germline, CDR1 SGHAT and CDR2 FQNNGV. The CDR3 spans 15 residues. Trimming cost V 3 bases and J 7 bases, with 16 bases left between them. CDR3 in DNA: TGTGCCAGCAGCTTGAGGGGAGAGTACTTTAATGAGCAGTTCTTC. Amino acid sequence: CASSLRGEYFNEQFF.

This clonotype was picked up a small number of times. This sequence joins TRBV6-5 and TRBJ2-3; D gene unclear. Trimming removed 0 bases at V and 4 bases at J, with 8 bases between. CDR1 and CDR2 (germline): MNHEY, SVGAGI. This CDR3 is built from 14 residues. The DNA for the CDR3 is TGTGCCAGCAGTTACTCTTTGGGTGCAGATACGCAGTATTTT. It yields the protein CASSYSLGADTQYF.

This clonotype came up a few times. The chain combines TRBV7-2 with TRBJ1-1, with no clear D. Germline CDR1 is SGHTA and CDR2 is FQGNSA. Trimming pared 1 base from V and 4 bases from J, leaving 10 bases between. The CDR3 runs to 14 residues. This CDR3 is CASSLGLSGTEAFF. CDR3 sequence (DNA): TGTGCCAGCAGCTTAGGACTCTCTGGCACTGAAGCTTTCTTT.

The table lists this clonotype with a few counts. The CDR3 protein is CAWDPTGGTGELFF. The CDR3 region has the DNA TGTGCCTGGGACCCGACAGGAGGCACCGGGGAGCTGTTTTTT. This rearrangement joins TRBV30 to TRBJ2-2; TRBD1 is a possible D gene (6 bases). The V end was cut by 5 bases, the J end by 4 bases, with 14 bases between. Germline V gene data show CDR1 as GTSNPN and CDR2 as SVGIG (reference sequence). The CDR3 spans 14 residues.

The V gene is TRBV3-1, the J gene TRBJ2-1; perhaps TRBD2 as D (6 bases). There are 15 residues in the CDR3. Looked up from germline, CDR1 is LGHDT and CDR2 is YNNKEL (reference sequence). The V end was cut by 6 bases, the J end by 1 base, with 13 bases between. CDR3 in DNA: TGTGCCAGCAGGCCCTTAGGAGGGTCCTACAATGAGCAGTTCTTC. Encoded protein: CASRPLGGSYNEQFF.

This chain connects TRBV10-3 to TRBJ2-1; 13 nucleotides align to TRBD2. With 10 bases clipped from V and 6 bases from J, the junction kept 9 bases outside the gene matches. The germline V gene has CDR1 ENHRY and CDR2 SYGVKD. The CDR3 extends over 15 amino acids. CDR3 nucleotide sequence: TGTGCCAGCGAACCGGGACTAGCGGGACGCAATGAGCAGTTCTTC. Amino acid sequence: CASEPGLAGRNEQFF.

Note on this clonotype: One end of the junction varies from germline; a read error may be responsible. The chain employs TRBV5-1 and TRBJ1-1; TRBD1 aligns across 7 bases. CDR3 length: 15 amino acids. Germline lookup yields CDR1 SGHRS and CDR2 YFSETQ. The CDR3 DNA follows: TGCGCCAGCAGCACCGGACAGGCAATGAAGACTGAAGCTTTCTTT. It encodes CASSTGQAMKTEAFF. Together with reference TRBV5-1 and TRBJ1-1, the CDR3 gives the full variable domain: KAGVTQTPRYLIKTRGQQVTLSCSPISGHRSVSWYQQTPGQGLQFLFEYFSETQRNKGNFPGRFSGRQFSNSRSEMNVSTLELGDSALYLCASSTGQAMKTEAFFGQGTRLTVV.

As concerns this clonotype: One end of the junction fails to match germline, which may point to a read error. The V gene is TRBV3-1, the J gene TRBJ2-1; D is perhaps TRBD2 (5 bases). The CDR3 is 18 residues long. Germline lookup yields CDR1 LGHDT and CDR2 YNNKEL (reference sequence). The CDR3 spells CACSQESWGDTPFNEQFF. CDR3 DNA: TGTGCCTGCAGCCAAGAGAGTTGGGGAGACACCCCTTTCAATGAGCAGTTCTTC.

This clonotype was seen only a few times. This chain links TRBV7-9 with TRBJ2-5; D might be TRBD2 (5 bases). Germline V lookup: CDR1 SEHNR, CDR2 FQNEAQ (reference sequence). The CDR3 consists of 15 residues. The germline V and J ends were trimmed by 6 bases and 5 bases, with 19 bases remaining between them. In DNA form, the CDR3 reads TGTGCCAGCAGACCGGATTCGGGGTATCGGGAGACCCAGTACTTC. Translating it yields CASRPDSGYRETQYF.

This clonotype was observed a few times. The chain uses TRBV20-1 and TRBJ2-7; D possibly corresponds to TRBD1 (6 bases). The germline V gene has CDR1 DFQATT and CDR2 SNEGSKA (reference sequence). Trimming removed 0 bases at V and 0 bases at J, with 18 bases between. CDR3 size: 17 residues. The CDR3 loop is CSARDQYSDRSSYEQYF. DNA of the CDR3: TGCAGTGCTAGAGATCAGTATTCGGACAGATCCTCCTACGAGCAGTACTTC.